Included here is one T cell receptor beta chain sequence, with context. The target antigen is unknown. This specimen belongs to a study of OX40 agonist ivuxolimab in advanced cancers. Study-wide background: Patient treatment consisted of intravenous ivuxolimab administration every 2 weeks at 0.01 to 10 mg/kg. Notes on the study in general: CD4+ and CD8+ T cells in blood underwent clonal expansion by week 6 at 0.1 to 3.0 mg/kg. Expansion of clones was among the lowest in partial responders at 0.1-3.0 mg/kg.

CDR1 and CDR2 from the germline V gene are PRHDT and FYEKMQ (reference sequence). The CDR3 covers 16 residues. The V gene end was trimmed by 5 bases and the J gene end by 5 bases; junction bases not matched to a gene: 12. Sequencing used immunoSEQ multiplex PCR; TCRdb keeps in-frame clones, though not all of them. This table has some 90,000 clones, 92% appearing once. The sequence came from an adult with an advanced solid tumor such as melanoma, head and neck, liver or kidney cancer. The sequences come from CD4+ or CD8+ T cells sorted from blood, collected in a trial of the OX40 agonist ivuxolimab. The V and J genes are TRBV13 and TRBJ2-3; 8 bases map to TRBD2. CDR3: CASSVRLAREEDTQYF. CDR3 DNA: TGTGCCAGCAGCGTCCGACTAGCGCGGGAGGAAGATACGCAGTATTTT.